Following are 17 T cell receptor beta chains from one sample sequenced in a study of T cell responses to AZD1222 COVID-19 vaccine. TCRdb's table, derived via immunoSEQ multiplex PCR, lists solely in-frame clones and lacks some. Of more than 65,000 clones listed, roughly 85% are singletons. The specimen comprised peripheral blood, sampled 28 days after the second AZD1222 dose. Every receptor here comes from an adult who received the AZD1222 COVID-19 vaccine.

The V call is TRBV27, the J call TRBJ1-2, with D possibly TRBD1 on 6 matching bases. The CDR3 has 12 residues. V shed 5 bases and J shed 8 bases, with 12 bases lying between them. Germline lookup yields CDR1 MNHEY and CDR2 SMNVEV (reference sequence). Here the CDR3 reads CASSTTGYGYTF. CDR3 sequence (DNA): TGTGCCAGCAGTACCACAGGGTACGGCTACACCTTC.

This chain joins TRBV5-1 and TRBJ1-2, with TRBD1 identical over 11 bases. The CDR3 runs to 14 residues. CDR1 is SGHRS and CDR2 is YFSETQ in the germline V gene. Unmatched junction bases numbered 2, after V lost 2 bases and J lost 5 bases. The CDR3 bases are TGCGCCAGCAGCTTCGGACAGGGGGCTTATGGCTACACCTTC. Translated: CASSFGQGAYGYTF. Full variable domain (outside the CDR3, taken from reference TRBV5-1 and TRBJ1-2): KAGVTQTPRYLIKTRGQQVTLSCSPISGHRSVSWYQQTPGQGLQFLFEYFSETQRNKGNFPGRFSGRQFSNSRSEMNVSTLELGDSALYLCASSFGQGAYGYTFGSGTRLTVV.

DNA for the CDR3: TGTGCCAGTAGTCAGGTGACCGGGGCAGATACGCAGTATTTT. Amino acid sequence: CASSQVTGADTQYF. V usage is TRBV19 and J usage is TRBJ2-3; maybe TRBD2 (5 bases). Germline CDR1 reads LNHDA; CDR2 reads SQIVND (reference sequence). V lost 5 bases, J lost 4 bases, and 13 bases lay in between. This CDR3 contains 14 residues. Using reference TRBV19 and TRBJ2-3 for the parts outside the CDR3, the full variable domain is DGGITQSPKYLFRKEGQNVTLSCEQNLNHDAMYWYRQDPGQGLRLIYYSQIVNDFQKGDIAEGYSVSREKKESFPLTVTSAQKNPTAFYLCASSQVTGADTQYFGPGTRLTVL.

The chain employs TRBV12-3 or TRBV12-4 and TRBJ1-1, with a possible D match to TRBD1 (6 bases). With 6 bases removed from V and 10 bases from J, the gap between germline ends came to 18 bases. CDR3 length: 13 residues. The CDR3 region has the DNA TGTGCCAGCAGCCGTAACAGGGCTTCGGTAGCTTTCTTT. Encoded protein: CASSRNRASVAFF.

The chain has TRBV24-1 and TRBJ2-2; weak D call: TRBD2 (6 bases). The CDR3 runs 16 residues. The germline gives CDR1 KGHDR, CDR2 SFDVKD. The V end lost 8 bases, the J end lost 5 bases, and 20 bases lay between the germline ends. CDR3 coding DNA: TGTGCCACCACTGGGGGGAGTAACAGCCCAACCGGGGAGCTGTTTTTT. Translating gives CATTGGSNSPTGELFF.

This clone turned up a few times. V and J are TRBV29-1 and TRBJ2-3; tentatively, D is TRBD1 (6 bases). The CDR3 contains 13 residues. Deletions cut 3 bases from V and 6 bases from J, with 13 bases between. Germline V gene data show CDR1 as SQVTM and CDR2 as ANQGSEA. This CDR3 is CSVEEDRYDTQYF. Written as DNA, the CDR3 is TGCAGCGTTGAGGAGGACAGATACGATACGCAGTATTTT.

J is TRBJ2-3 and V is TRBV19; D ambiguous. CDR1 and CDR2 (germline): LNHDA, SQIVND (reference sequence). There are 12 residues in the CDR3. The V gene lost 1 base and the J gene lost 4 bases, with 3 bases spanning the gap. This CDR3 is CASSIGPDTQYF. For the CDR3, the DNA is TGTGCCAGTAGTATAGGGCCAGATACGCAGTATTTT.

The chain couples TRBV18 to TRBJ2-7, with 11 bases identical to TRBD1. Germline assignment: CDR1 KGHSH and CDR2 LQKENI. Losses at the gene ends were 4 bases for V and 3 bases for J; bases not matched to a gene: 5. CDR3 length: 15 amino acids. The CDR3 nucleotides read TGTGCCAGCTCACAAACCGGGACAGGGGGCTACGAGCAGTACTTC. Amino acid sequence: CASSQTGTGGYEQYF.

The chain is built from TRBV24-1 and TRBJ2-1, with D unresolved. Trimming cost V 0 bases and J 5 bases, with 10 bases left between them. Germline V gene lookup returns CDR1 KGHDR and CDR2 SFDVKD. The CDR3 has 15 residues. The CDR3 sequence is CATSDLLDLNNEQFF. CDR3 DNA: TGTGCCACCAGTGATTTGCTAGATTTAAACAATGAGCAGTTCTTC.

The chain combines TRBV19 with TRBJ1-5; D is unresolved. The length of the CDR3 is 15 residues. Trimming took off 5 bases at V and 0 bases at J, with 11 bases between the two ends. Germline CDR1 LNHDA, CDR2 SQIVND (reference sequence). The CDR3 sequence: CASSGSDLSNQPQHF. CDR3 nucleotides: TGTGCCAGTAGTGGCTCGGACCTTAGCAATCAGCCCCAGCATTTT. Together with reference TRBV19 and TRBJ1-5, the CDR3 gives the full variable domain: DGGITQSPKYLFRKEGQNVTLSCEQNLNHDAMYWYRQDPGQGLRLIYYSQIVNDFQKGDIAEGYSVSREKKESFPLTVTSAQKNPTAFYLCASSGSDLSNQPQHFGDGTRLSIL.

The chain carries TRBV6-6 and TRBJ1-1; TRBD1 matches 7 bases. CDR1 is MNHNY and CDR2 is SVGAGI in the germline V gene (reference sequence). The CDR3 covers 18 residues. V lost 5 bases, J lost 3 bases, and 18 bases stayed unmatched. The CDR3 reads CASSHAPSVPDRYTEAFF. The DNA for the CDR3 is TGTGCCAGCAGTCACGCTCCATCCGTCCCGGACAGGTACACTGAAGCTTTCTTT.

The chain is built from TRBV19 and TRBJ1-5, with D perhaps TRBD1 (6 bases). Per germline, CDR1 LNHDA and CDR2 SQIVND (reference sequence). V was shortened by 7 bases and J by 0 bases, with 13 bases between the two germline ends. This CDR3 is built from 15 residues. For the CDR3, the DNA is TGTGCCAGTAAAGGACAGCTGTATAGCAATCAGCCCCAGCATTTT. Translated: CASKGQLYSNQPQHF.

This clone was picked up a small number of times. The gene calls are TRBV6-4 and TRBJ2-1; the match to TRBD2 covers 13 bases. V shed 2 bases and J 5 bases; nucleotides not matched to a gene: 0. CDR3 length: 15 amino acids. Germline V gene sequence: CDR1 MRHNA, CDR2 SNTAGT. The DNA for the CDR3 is TGTGCCAGCAGTGACGGGACTAGCGGGAACAATGAGCAGTTCTTC. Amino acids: CASSDGTSGNNEQFF.

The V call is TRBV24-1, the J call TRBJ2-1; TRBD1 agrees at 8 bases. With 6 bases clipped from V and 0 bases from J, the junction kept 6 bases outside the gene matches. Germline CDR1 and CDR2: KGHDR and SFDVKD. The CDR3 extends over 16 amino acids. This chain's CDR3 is CATSPQGAVSYNEQFF. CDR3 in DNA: TGTGCCACCAGTCCTCAGGGGGCTGTCTCCTACAATGAGCAGTTCTTC.

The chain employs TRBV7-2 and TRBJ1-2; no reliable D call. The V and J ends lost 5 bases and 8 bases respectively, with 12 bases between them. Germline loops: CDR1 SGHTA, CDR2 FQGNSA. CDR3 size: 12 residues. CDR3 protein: CASSLSRIGYTF. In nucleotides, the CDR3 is TGTGCCAGCAGCCTGTCCCGAATAGGCTACACCTTC.

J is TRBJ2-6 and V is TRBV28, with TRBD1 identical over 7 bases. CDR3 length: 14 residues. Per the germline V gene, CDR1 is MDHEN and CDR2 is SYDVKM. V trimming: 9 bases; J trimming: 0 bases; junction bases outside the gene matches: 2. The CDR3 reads CASNRGSGANVLTF. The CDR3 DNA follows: TGTGCCAGTAACAGGGGCTCTGGGGCCAACGTCCTGACTTTC. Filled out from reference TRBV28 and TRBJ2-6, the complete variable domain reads DVKVTQSSRYLVKRTGEKVFLECVQDMDHENMFWYRQDPGLGLRLIYFSYDVKMKEKGDIPEGYSVSREKKERFSLILESASTNQTSMYLCASNRGSGANVLTFGAGSRLTVL.

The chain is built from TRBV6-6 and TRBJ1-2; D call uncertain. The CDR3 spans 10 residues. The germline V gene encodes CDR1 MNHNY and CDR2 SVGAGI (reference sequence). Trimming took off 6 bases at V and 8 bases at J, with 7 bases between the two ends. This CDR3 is CASSHDGYTF. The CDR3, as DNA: TGTGCCAGCAGCCACGACGGCTACACCTTC.